Following are 10 T cell receptor beta chains from one sample sequenced in a study of T-cell reconstitution after alpha-beta-depleted transplantation in children. Library preparation (for TCRbeta) was performed with unique molecular identifiers. TCRdb fed the PCR reads into MiXCR, producing one record per CDR3 protein. The sample shows hundreds of thousands of distinct CDR3 sequences, around 15% of them seen only once. The sample here was PBMCs, mostly from graft donor cells, taken 360 days after TCRalphabeta/CD19-depleted stem cell transplant. These receptors originate from a boy less than two years old who had a stem cell transplant for Wiskott-Aldrich syndrome, so the T cells may come from the graft donor.

This sequence joins TRBV9 and TRBJ2-5; D unresolved. The CDR3 sequence is 16 residues long. Germline V gene lookup returns CDR1 SGDLS and CDR2 YYNGEE. The V gene lost 0 bases and the J gene lost 2 bases, with 14 bases spanning the gap. DNA for the CDR3: TGTGCCAGCAGCGTAGGCCCAAAAGCGAGGCAAGAGACCCAGTACTTC. Its protein product is CASSVGPKARQETQYF.

The chain combines TRBV5-5 with TRBJ2-7; 8 positions match TRBD1. This CDR3 is 14 amino acids long. J gave up 5 bases and V 0 bases, and 4 bases lay outside the gene matches. Germline V gene data show CDR1 as SGHKS and CDR2 as YYEKEE (reference sequence). CDR3 in amino acids: CASSLATGGHEQYF. In DNA form, the CDR3 reads TGTGCCAGCAGCTTGGCTACAGGGGGACACGAGCAGTACTTC.

This clonotype has more than one count but fewer than ten. The V and J genes are TRBV4-3 and TRBJ2-2; D possibly corresponds to TRBD1 (5 bases). This CDR3 comprises 15 residues. V dropped 0 bases and J dropped 3 bases, with 8 bases sitting between them. The V gene's germline CDR1 is LGHNA and CDR2 YSLEER. CDR3 in amino acids: CASSQEAGHTGELFF. CDR3 DNA: TGCGCCAGCAGCCAAGAGGCAGGGCACACCGGGGAGCTGTTTTTT.

This chain connects TRBV4-2 to TRBJ2-7, with 11 bases identical to TRBD2. Germline V gene sequence: CDR1 LGHNA, CDR2 YNFKEQ. The CDR3 is 16 amino acids. The V segment lost 1 base and the J segment 4 bases; nucleotides outside the gene matches: 6. CDR3 coding DNA: TGTGCCAGCAGCCAAGTAGCGGGAGGGGAATCGTACGAGCAGTACTTC. Translating gives CASSQVAGGESYEQYF.

Many counts were recorded for this clonotype. The V gene is TRBV12-3 or TRBV12-4, the J gene TRBJ2-2; D may be TRBD1 or TRBD2 (5 bases each). Deletions cut 2 bases from V and 5 bases from J, with 15 bases between. This CDR3 region has 16 residues. The CDR3 coding sequence is TGTGCCAGCAGTTTATCCCGGGGCCCGGGAACCGGGGAGCTGTTTTTT. Protein: CASSLSRGPGTGELFF.

This sequence joins TRBV10-3 and TRBJ2-7, with TRBD1 matching 9 bases. J gave up 0 bases and V 6 bases, and 3 bases lay outside the gene matches. Germline V gene lookup returns CDR1 ENHRY and CDR2 SYGVKD. This CDR3 has 14 amino acids. The CDR3 DNA reads as TGTGCCATCAGGTTGACAGGGGGCTCCTACGAGCAGTACTTC. Translation gives CAIRLTGGSYEQYF.

This clonotype has just a few counts. The rearrangement joins TRBV18 to TRBJ2-7; D remains unclear. V shed 0 bases and J shed 2 bases, with 14 bases lying between them. The CDR3 spans 16 residues. Germline CDR1 and CDR2: KGHSH and LQKENI. CDR3 coding DNA: TGTGCCAGCTCACCACCGGATCGCAGGAATGCCTACGAGCAGTACTTC. This encodes CASSPPDRRNAYEQYF.

The chain employs TRBV7-9 and TRBJ2-2; D is uncertain. CDR3 length: 15 residues. Germline CDR1 SEHNR, CDR2 FQNEAQ (reference sequence). V was cut by 2 bases and J by 3 bases, with 10 bases left in between. The CDR3 reads CASSLRKSYTGELFF. The CDR3 DNA is TGTGCCAGCAGCTTAAGAAAGAGTTACACCGGGGAGCTGTTTTTT.

The chain links TRBV10-3 to TRBJ2-3, with 7 bases matching TRBD1. CDR3 length: 14 amino acids. CDR1 is ENHRY and CDR2 is SYGVKD in the germline V gene. After removal of 4 bases from V and 4 bases from J, the junction contained 5 bases not matched to a gene. CDR3 sequence reads: CAISAYRGADTQYF. CDR3 nucleotides: TGTGCCATCAGTGCTTACAGGGGCGCAGATACGCAGTATTTT.

This clonotype was counted only a few times. V and J are TRBV12-3 or TRBV12-4 and TRBJ2-3; possible D gene TRBD2, 6 bases. With 3 bases removed from V and 3 bases from J, the gap between germline ends came to 16 bases. This CDR3 spans 16 amino acids. CDR3 DNA sequence: TGTGCCAGCAGTTTGAGCAAGGGGAGCGGGACAGATACGCAGTATTTT. This translates into CASSLSKGSGTDTQYF.